This is a list of T cell receptor beta chains from one sample in a study of T cell responses to AZD1222 COVID-19 vaccine. Assay: immunoSEQ multiplex PCR; the TCRdb copy retains only in-frame clones and omits some. The top ten clones hold about 21% of a sample with more than 65,000 clones, approximately 82% of them seen once. The material sequenced was peripheral blood, taken on day 0 of AZD1222 vaccination. Receptors originate from an adult in good health. CDR3s include the opening cysteine and the closing phenylalanine or tryptophan. D genes are given only for firm matches. Only part of the rows carry a size: once, few, many, or a class if the clone is expanded.

CDR3 protein: CASSLDRTGLANYGYTF; CDR3 DNA: TGTGCCAGCAGCTTAGATAGAACAGGCCTCGCTAACTATGGCTACACCTTC; D gene: -; J gene: TRBJ1-2; V gene: TRBV7-9; clone size: -; CDR3 length: 17
CDR3 protein: CASTGPTDTQYF; CDR3 DNA: TGTGCCAGTACAGGGCCCACAGATACGCAGTATTTT; D gene: -; J gene: TRBJ2-3; V gene: TRBV19; clone size: -; CDR3 length: 12
CDR3 protein: CASSLTGTGGAWDTEAFF; CDR3 DNA: TGTGCCAGCTCACTAACCGGGACAGGGGGCGCCTGGGACACTGAAGCTTTCTTT; D gene: TRBD1; J gene: TRBJ1-1; V gene: TRBV18; clone size: -; CDR3 length: 18
CDR3 protein: CASSIPGFYNEQFF; CDR3 DNA: TGTGCCAGCAGCATACCGGGATTTTACAATGAGCAGTTCTTC; D gene: -; J gene: TRBJ2-1; V gene: TRBV7-2; clone size: -; CDR3 length: 14
CDR3 protein: CASRETSPGRQFF; CDR3 DNA: TGCGCCAGCAGGGAGACTAGCCCTGGTCGGCAGTTCTTC; D gene: TRBD2; J gene: TRBJ2-1; V gene: TRBV5-1; clone size: -; CDR3 length: 13
CDR3 protein: CASSLAGGRSTDTQYF; CDR3 DNA: TGTGCCAGCAGCTTAGCTGGGGGCCGGTCCACAGATACGCAGTATTTT; D gene: -; J gene: TRBJ2-3; V gene: TRBV7-8; clone size: once; CDR3 length: 16
CDR3 protein: CATSLGLAGAYEQYF; CDR3 DNA: TGTGCCACCAGCCTCGGACTAGCGGGAGCCTACGAGCAGTACTTC; D gene: TRBD2; J gene: TRBJ2-7; V gene: TRBV15; clone size: medium-sized; CDR3 length: 15
CDR3 protein: CASHRGHGGELFF; CDR3 DNA: TGCGCCAGCCACAGGGGGCATGGCGGGGAGCTGTTTTTT; D gene: TRBD1; J gene: TRBJ2-2; V gene: TRBV5-1; clone size: -; CDR3 length: 13
CDR3 protein: CASSLGGVANEKLFF; CDR3 DNA: TGTGCCAGCAGCTTGGGAGGGGTAGCTAATGAAAAACTGTTTTTT; D gene: -; J gene: TRBJ1-4; V gene: TRBV5-4; clone size: -; CDR3 length: 15
CDR3 protein: CASSFGGGDRKLFF; CDR3 DNA: TGTGCCAGCAGTTTCGGGGGGGGAGATAGAAAACTGTTTTTT; D gene: -; J gene: TRBJ1-4; V gene: TRBV27; clone size: -; CDR3 length: 14
CDR3 protein: CASADGTGVGEQYF; CDR3 DNA: TGTGCCAGCGCGGACGGGACAGGTGTGGGGGAGCAGTACTTC; D gene: TRBD1; J gene: TRBJ2-7; V gene: TRBV2; clone size: -; CDR3 length: 14
CDR3 protein: CASSLDRGYGYTF; CDR3 DNA: TGTGCCAGCAGCTTAGACAGGGGATATGGCTACACCTTC; D gene: TRBD1; J gene: TRBJ1-2; V gene: TRBV5-5; clone size: few; CDR3 length: 13
CDR3 protein: CASSYPTSGHTYEQYF; CDR3 DNA: TGTGCCAGCAGTTACCCGACTAGCGGGCACACCTACGAGCAGTACTTC; D gene: TRBD2; J gene: TRBJ2-7; V gene: TRBV6-2/TRBV6-3; clone size: -; CDR3 length: 16
CDR3 protein: CASSPLSTAQREQFF; CDR3 DNA: TGTGCCAGCTCACCACTTTCGACAGCCCAAAGGGAGCAGTTCTTC; D gene: -; J gene: TRBJ2-1; V gene: TRBV18; clone size: once; CDR3 length: 15
CDR3 protein: CASSRGTSANTEAFF; CDR3 DNA: TGCGCCAGCAGCCGGGGGACATCGGCGAACACTGAAGCTTTCTTT; D gene: -; J gene: TRBJ1-1; V gene: TRBV5-1; clone size: -; CDR3 length: 15
CDR3 protein: CASRYSNTEAFF; CDR3 DNA: TGTGCCAGCAGATATAGCAACACTGAAGCTTTCTTT; D gene: -; J gene: TRBJ1-1; V gene: TRBV28; clone size: -; CDR3 length: 12
CDR3 protein: CASSKRGGQREYNEQFF; CDR3 DNA: TGTGCCAGCAGCAAAAGGGGGGGTCAGCGGGAGTACAATGAGCAGTTCTTC; D gene: -; J gene: TRBJ2-1; V gene: TRBV21-1; clone size: -; CDR3 length: 17
CDR3 protein: CASSVVVGDTQYF; CDR3 DNA: TGTGCCAGCAGCGTAGTAGTAGGAGATACGCAGTATTTT; D gene: -; J gene: TRBJ2-3; V gene: TRBV9; clone size: -; CDR3 length: 13
CDR3 protein: CASSDVSYEQYF; CDR3 DNA: TGTGCCAGCAGTGATGTATCCTACGAGCAGTACTTC; D gene: -; J gene: TRBJ2-7; V gene: TRBV6-1; clone size: -; CDR3 length: 12
CDR3 protein: CASGRGQGALFDEQFF; CDR3 DNA: TGTGCTAGTGGGCGAGGACAGGGGGCGCTTTTCGATGAGCAGTTCTTC; D gene: TRBD1; J gene: TRBJ2-1; V gene: TRBV12-5; clone size: -; CDR3 length: 16
CDR3 protein: CASSLGGTDTQYF; CDR3 DNA: TGTGCCAGCAGCTTGGGTGGCACAGATACGCAGTATTTT; D gene: -; J gene: TRBJ2-3; V gene: TRBV5-6; clone size: -; CDR3 length: 13
CDR3 protein: CAVTTSGSAEQFF; CDR3 DNA: TGTGCCGTCACGACTAGCGGGAGTGCTGAGCAGTTCTTC; D gene: TRBD2; J gene: TRBJ2-1; V gene: TRBV10-3; clone size: few; CDR3 length: 13
CDR3 protein: CASSPGTSVLETQYF; CDR3 DNA: TGTGCCAGCAGTCCCGGGACTAGCGTCTTAGAGACCCAGTACTTC; D gene: TRBD2; J gene: TRBJ2-5; V gene: TRBV5-8; clone size: once; CDR3 length: 15
CDR3 protein: CASTRLQGRTGELFF; CDR3 DNA: TGTGCCAGCACCCGACTACAGGGCCGCACCGGGGAGCTGTTTTTT; D gene: -; J gene: TRBJ2-2; V gene: TRBV3-1/TRBV3-2; clone size: -; CDR3 length: 15
CDR3 protein: CASSLGGISEKLFF; CDR3 DNA: TGTGCCAGCAGTTTAGGGGGGATTTCTGAAAAACTGTTTTTT; D gene: -; J gene: TRBJ1-4; V gene: TRBV28; clone size: -; CDR3 length: 14
CDR3 protein: CASSLLRGTHSTDTQYF; CDR3 DNA: TGTGCCAGCAGCTTACTCAGGGGGACCCATAGCACAGATACGCAGTATTTT; D gene: TRBD1; J gene: TRBJ2-3; V gene: TRBV11-2; clone size: -; CDR3 length: 17
CDR3 protein: CASSYSRGDTEAFF; CDR3 DNA: TGTGCCAGCAGTTACTCGAGAGGGGACACTGAAGCTTTCTTT; D gene: -; J gene: TRBJ1-1; V gene: TRBV6-2/TRBV6-3; clone size: -; CDR3 length: 14
CDR3 protein: CASSFDGTIHEQYF; CDR3 DNA: TGTGCCAGCAGTTTCGACGGGACCATCCACGAGCAGTACTTC; D gene: -; J gene: TRBJ2-7; V gene: TRBV27; clone size: -; CDR3 length: 14
CDR3 protein: CASSPDRQEKQYF; CDR3 DNA: TGTGCCAGCAGCCCAGACAGACAGGAGAAGCAGTACTTC; D gene: -; J gene: TRBJ2-7; V gene: TRBV7-2; clone size: -; CDR3 length: 13
CDR3 protein: CASSPSGLAGQYF; CDR3 DNA: TGTGCCAGCTCACCCTCCGGACTAGCGGGGCAGTACTTC; D gene: TRBD2; J gene: TRBJ2-7; V gene: TRBV18; clone size: -; CDR3 length: 13
CDR3 protein: CASSLTYDRGGYTF; CDR3 DNA: TGTGCCAGCAGTTTAACATATGACAGGGGTGGCTACACCTTC; D gene: TRBD1; J gene: TRBJ1-2; V gene: TRBV27; clone size: few; CDR3 length: 14
CDR3 protein: CASSPRTGTGEKLFF; CDR3 DNA: TGTGCCAGCAGTCCGAGAACCGGGACAGGCGAAAAACTGTTTTTT; D gene: TRBD1; J gene: TRBJ1-4; V gene: TRBV28; clone size: -; CDR3 length: 15
CDR3 protein: CASSALLSDRGGEQFF; CDR3 DNA: TGTGCCAGCAGTGCGCTCCTTTCGGACAGGGGAGGTGAGCAGTTCTTC; D gene: TRBD1; J gene: TRBJ2-1; V gene: TRBV6-1; clone size: -; CDR3 length: 16
CDR3 protein: CASSHRGQGWYTEAFF; CDR3 DNA: TGTGCCAGCAGCCACCGGGGACAGGGGTGGTACACTGAAGCTTTCTTT; D gene: TRBD1; J gene: TRBJ1-1; V gene: TRBV7-8; clone size: -; CDR3 length: 16
CDR3 protein: CASSTAGTGTTGELFF; CDR3 DNA: TGTGCCAGCTCAACAGCCGGGACAGGAACCACCGGGGAGCTGTTTTTT; D gene: TRBD1; J gene: TRBJ2-2; V gene: TRBV18; clone size: -; CDR3 length: 16
CDR3 protein: CASSVFPGASTDTQYF; CDR3 DNA: TGTGCCAGCAGTGTGTTCCCGGGGGCTAGCACAGATACGCAGTATTTT; D gene: -; J gene: TRBJ2-3; V gene: TRBV2; clone size: -; CDR3 length: 16
CDR3 protein: CASSEGPQDGYTF; CDR3 DNA: TGTGCCAGCAGTGAAGGGCCCCAGGATGGCTACACCTTC; D gene: -; J gene: TRBJ1-2; V gene: TRBV6-1; clone size: -; CDR3 length: 13
CDR3 protein: CASTPLTGSTEAFF; CDR3 DNA: TGTGCCAGTACGCCCCTAACAGGGAGCACTGAAGCTTTCTTT; D gene: -; J gene: TRBJ1-1; V gene: TRBV19; clone size: -; CDR3 length: 14
CDR3 protein: CASSPPTARDWAYEQYF; CDR3 DNA: TGTGCCAGCAGTCCCCCCACCGCCCGGGATTGGGCCTACGAGCAGTACTTC; D gene: -; J gene: TRBJ2-7; V gene: TRBV28; clone size: -; CDR3 length: 17
CDR3 protein: CASSSFDRGQGNTIYF; CDR3 DNA: TGTGCCAGCAGCTCCTTCGACAGGGGGCAGGGAAACACCATATATTTT; D gene: TRBD1; J gene: TRBJ1-3; V gene: TRBV5-4; clone size: -; CDR3 length: 16